This T cell receptor beta chain was found in a study of cytomegalovirus exposure and HLA in healthy donors. Researchers ran the PCR with 60 Vbeta and 13 Jbeta primers. The method was immunoSEQ multiplex PCR; TCRdb's version includes in-frame clones alone and lacks a portion of them. The sample holds 120,000 or so clones; about 85% are singletons and the top ten take 3% to 4%. The specimen sequenced was PBMCs. The source is a man aged 18 to 35 in good health and CMV-seropositive.

CDR3 amino acids: CASTNDKTGTYEQYF. CDR3 nucleotide sequence: TGTGCCAGCACCAATGATAAGACAGGGACCTACGAGCAGTACTTC. V usage is TRBV6-5 and J usage is TRBJ2-7; 7 bases agree with TRBD1. Germline V gene data show CDR1 as MNHEY and CDR2 as SVGAGI. The trim removed 7 bases at V and 2 bases at J, leaving 11 bases unmatched. The CDR3 has 15 amino acids.